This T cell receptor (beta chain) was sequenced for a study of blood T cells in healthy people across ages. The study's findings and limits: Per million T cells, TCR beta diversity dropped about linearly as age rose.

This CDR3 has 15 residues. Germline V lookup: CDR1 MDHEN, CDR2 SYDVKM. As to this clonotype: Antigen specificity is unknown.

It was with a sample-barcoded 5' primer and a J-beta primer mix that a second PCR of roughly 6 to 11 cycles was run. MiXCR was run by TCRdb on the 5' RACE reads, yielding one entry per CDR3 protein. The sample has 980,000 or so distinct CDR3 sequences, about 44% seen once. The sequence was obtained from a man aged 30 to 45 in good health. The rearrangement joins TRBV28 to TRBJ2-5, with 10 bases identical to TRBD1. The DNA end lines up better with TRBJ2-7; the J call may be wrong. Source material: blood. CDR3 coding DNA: TGTGCCAGCAGCGGCCGCGGGACAGGGGATTACGAGCAGTACTTC. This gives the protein CASSGRGTGDYEQYF.